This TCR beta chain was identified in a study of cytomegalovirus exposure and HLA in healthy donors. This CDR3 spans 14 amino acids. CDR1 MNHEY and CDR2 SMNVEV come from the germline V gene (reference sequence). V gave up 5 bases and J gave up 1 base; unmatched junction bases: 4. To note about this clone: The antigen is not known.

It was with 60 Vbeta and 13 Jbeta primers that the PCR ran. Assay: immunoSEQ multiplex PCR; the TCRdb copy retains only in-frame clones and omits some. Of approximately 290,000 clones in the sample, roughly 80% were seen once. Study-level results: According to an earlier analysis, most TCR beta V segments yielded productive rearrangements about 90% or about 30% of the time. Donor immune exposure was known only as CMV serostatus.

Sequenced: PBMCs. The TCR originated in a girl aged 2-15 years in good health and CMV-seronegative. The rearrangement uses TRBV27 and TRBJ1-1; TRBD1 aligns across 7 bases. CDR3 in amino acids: CASSPRQGNTEAFF. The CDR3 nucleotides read TGTGCCAGCAGTCCGAGACAGGGGAACACTGAAGCTTTCTTT.